Given below is one TCR beta chain in context. The data are from a study of blood T cells in healthy people across ages. With a J-beta primer mix and a sample-barcoded 5' primer, a second PCR ran about 7 to 12 cycles. Via MiXCR, TCRdb re-called the 5' RACE reads, giving one row per CDR3 protein. The data hold roughly 830,000 distinct CDR3 sequences, with 55% to 65% observed a single time. The V gene's germline CDR1 is MDHEN and CDR2 SYDVKM. V was clipped by 5 bases and J by 11 bases; unmatched bases: 16. This CDR3 comprises 15 residues. About 10 milliliters of peripheral blood were drawn from each donor.

Sequencing was done on a sample of blood. The chain couples TRBV28 to TRBJ2-5; TRBD1 matches at 8 bases. This receptor was identified in a man aged 30 to 39 in good health. The CDR3 reads CASSQGQGGNREQYF. In nucleotides, the CDR3 is TGTGCCAGCAGTCAAGGACAGGGAGGAAATAGGGAGCAGTACTTC.